The 16 T cell receptor beta chains given below trace back to one sample, sequenced in a study of response to subunit inactivated influenza vaccine (dated by TCRdb to the late 2010s). Library preparation was by RT-PCR. For sequencing, an Illumina HiSeq 2500 was employed. Using fastp trimming at Q25 and MiXCR clonotype assembly, TCRdb reanalyzed the public sequencing data and kept in-frame beta chains. Each CDR3 protein appears once, grouped with its most common genes and DNA. For this sample the table gives about 240,000 distinct CDR3 sequences, of which roughly an eighth were detected only once. Of the sample, 7.5% to 10% falls within the top ten clones. The sequences come from non-naive T cells sorted from PBMCs, collected 14 to 15 days before vaccination. In light of the paper, this sample's cell subset or site label describes: memory T cell fraction. These receptors all come from a man aged 45 to 65 who received an inactivated influenza vaccine. Donor details come from another sample of the same person, matched by shared clones.

V usage is TRBV6-6 and J usage is TRBJ2-2, with TRBD1 matching over 8 bases. This CDR3 comprises 13 residues. Germline CDR1 is MNHNY and CDR2 is SVGAGI (reference sequence). For the CDR3, the DNA is TGTGCTGTCGCAGGGGGCGAAGGCGGGGAGCTGTTTTTT. Translation gives CAVAGGEGGELFF.

V usage is TRBV20-1 and J usage is TRBJ2-5; 7 positions agree with TRBD2. There are 13 residues in the CDR3. The J segment lost 4 bases and the V segment lost 1 base, leaving 3 bases of the junction unmatched. Germline-derived CDR1 and CDR2 are DFQATT and SNEGSKA (reference sequence). Here the CDR3 DNA reads TGCAGTGCTAGAGTGGGAGGGACAGAGACCCAGTACTTC. Translating it yields CSARVGGTETQYF.

In its sample, this clonotype was seen a few times. V gene TRBV7-2 combines with J gene TRBJ2-3; 8 bases are a match to TRBD2. Germline CDR1 reads SGHTA; CDR2 reads FQGNSA. CDR3 length: 18 residues. V lost 0 bases to trimming and J lost 2 bases; unmatched junction nucleotides: 10. CDR3 sequence reads: CASSLARWVAGPTDTQYF. In DNA, the CDR3 is TGTGCCAGCAGCTTAGCGCGTTGGGTAGCGGGACCCACAGATACGCAGTATTTT.

This clonotype came up a few times. The V and J genes are TRBV20-1 and TRBJ2-2; D may be TRBD1 (6 bases). Germline V gives CDR1 DFQATT, CDR2 SNEGSKA (reference sequence). The CDR3 extends over 15 amino acids. The V and J ends lost 6 bases and 6 bases respectively, with 20 bases between them. The CDR3 is CSARRQDRLSGELFF. The CDR3 nucleotides are TGCAGTGCACGACGTCAAGACAGGCTATCCGGGGAGCTGTTTTTT.

The gene calls are TRBV5-1 and TRBJ2-2; no definite D call. The CDR3 is 16 amino acids. The germline V gene encodes CDR1 SGHRS and CDR2 YFSETQ. Between the trimmed V and J ends, which lost 2 bases and 0 bases, there was a span of 11 bases. Here the CDR3 reads CASSFERYANTGELFF. For the CDR3, the DNA is TGCGCCAGCAGCTTCGAGAGGTACGCGAACACCGGGGAGCTGTTTTTT.

For the CDR3, the DNA is TGCAGTGCTAGAGGTTCCGGGGGGTCAGATAATTCACCCCTCCACTTT. Amino acid sequence: CSARGSGGSDNSPLHF. The chain carries TRBV20-1 and TRBJ1-6; tentative D call: TRBD1 (5 bases). The CDR3 is 16 residues long. The germline V and J ends were trimmed by 1 base and 5 bases, with 15 bases remaining between them. Per the germline V gene, CDR1 is DFQATT and CDR2 is SNEGSKA (reference sequence).

This clonotype appeared a few times. This chain connects TRBV4-1 to TRBJ2-5, with 9 bases that match TRBD1. Germline CDR1 is MGHRA and CDR2 is YSYEKL. The trim removed 4 bases at V and 5 bases at J, leaving 8 bases unmatched. This CDR3 contains 15 residues. CDR3 bases: TGCGCCAGCAGCCGAGGGACAGGGATTTTGGAGACCCAGTACTTC. It translates to CASSRGTGILETQYF.

V gene TRBV18 combines with J gene TRBJ1-2, with D unresolved. The germline V gene encodes CDR1 KGHSH and CDR2 LQKENI. The V and J ends lost 2 bases and 1 base respectively, with 11 bases between them. This CDR3 region has 15 residues. CDR3 residues: CASSPDAEVNYGYTF. The CDR3 nucleotides are TGTGCCAGCTCACCAGACGCCGAGGTTAACTATGGCTACACCTTC.

For this clonotype: Compared with germline, one end of the junction differs, possibly owing to a read error. CDR3 nucleotides: TGTGCCATCAGTCAGTCCCCGACAGGGCGCTACACTGAAGCTTTCTTT. Protein: CAISQSPTGRYTEAFF. V and J are TRBV10-3 and TRBJ1-1; 7 positions match TRBD1. The CDR3 is 16 residues long. CDR1 and CDR2 (germline): ENHRY, SYGVKD.

This chain links TRBV2 with TRBJ2-5; D remains unclear. Germline V lookup: CDR1 SNHLY, CDR2 FYNNEI. The CDR3 extends over 15 amino acids. The V end lost 3 bases, the J end lost 1 base, and 12 bases lay between the germline ends. The CDR3 coding sequence is TGTGCCAGCAGTGACCCGACCGGCCCCCAAGAGACCCAGTACTTC. Protein: CASSDPTGPQETQYF.

V usage is TRBV2 and J usage is TRBJ1-1; maybe TRBD1 (6 bases). Trimming shortened V by 9 bases and J by 3 bases, and 11 bases separated the two germline ends. The CDR3 is made up of 12 amino acids. CDR1 is SNHLY and CDR2 is FYNNEI in the germline V gene. CDR3 sequence reads: CARLQGDTEAFF. DNA for the CDR3: TGTGCCAGGTTACAGGGCGACACTGAAGCTTTCTTT.

This clonotype appeared many times. J is TRBJ2-7 and V is TRBV11-2, with TRBD1 identical over 8 bases. The CDR3 contains 15 residues. The germline CDR1 and CDR2 sequences are SGHAT and FQNNGV. Trimming took 0 bases from V and 6 from J; bases not matched to a gene: 7. CDR3: CASSLEPGTGGEQYF. The CDR3 DNA is TGTGCCAGCAGCTTAGAGCCCGGGACAGGTGGCGAGCAGTACTTC.

The sample holds a few counts of this clonotype. This chain uses TRBV7-2 with TRBJ2-7; D possibly corresponds to TRBD2 (7 bases). This CDR3 region has 14 residues. Germline CDR1 and CDR2: SGHTA and FQGNSA. The V gene lost 5 bases and the J gene lost 2 bases, with 13 bases spanning the gap. The CDR3 DNA is TGTGCCAGCAGCCAAGGAGGGGGGGCCTACGAGCAGTACTTC. Translating gives CASSQGGGAYEQYF.

This clonotype was found a few times. This chain uses TRBV30 with TRBJ1-2; tentatively, D is TRBD1 (5 bases). Germline V gene data show CDR1 as GTSNPN and CDR2 as SVGIG (reference sequence). The CDR3 extends over 13 amino acids. V shed 2 bases and J shed 7 bases, with 14 bases lying between them. Written as DNA, the CDR3 is TGTGCCTGGAGTACAGGTCCAGTGCGTGGCTACACCTTC. Protein: CAWSTGPVRGYTF. The entire variable domain, with the rest obtained from reference TRBV30 and TRBJ1-2, is as follows: SQTIHQWPATLVQPVGSPLSLECTVEGTSNPNLYWYRQAAGRGLQLLFYSVGIGQISSEVPQNLSASRPQDRQFILSSKKLLLSDSGFYLCAWSTGPVRGYTFGSGTRLTVV.

The chain couples TRBV25-1 to TRBJ1-1; tentative D call: TRBD1 (5 bases). Trimming shortened V by 3 bases and J by 6 bases, and 14 bases separated the two germline ends. This CDR3 has 14 amino acids. Germline V CDR1 and CDR2: MGHDK, SYGVNS. The CDR3 nucleotides read TGTGCCAGCAGTGAGGGTATCAAAGGGGCTGAAGCTTTCTTT. Its translation: CASSEGIKGAEAFF.

This clonotype was detected many times. The rearrangement joins TRBV4-3 to TRBJ2-1, with 12 bases lining up with TRBD2. The ends lost 0 bases at V and 8 bases at J; junction bases unmatched: 11. The germline CDR1 and CDR2 sequences are LGHNA and YSLEER. This CDR3 comprises 18 residues. Written as DNA, the CDR3 is TGCGCCAGCAGCCAAGATTTAGCTAGCGGGGGGGCGTATGATGAGCAGTTCTTC. As protein: CASSQDLASGGAYDEQFF.